A single sample is the source of the 3 T cell receptor beta chains below, sequenced in a study of blood T cells in healthy people across ages. Alongside a J-beta primer mix, a sample-barcoded 5' primer served in a second PCR lasting about 7 to 12 cycles. TCRdb passed the 5' RACE reads through MiXCR, listing each CDR3 protein once. The data show under 700,000 distinct CDR3 sequences, about 25% seen once. These data were also reused for a study on T cells of mothers and their children.

Sequences were obtained from blood. The receptors shown here come from a boy younger than 18 in good health.

The chain uses TRBV20-1 and TRBJ2-4; D is undetermined. The length of the CDR3 is 13 residues. V dropped 7 bases and J dropped 0 bases, with 10 bases sitting between them. Per germline, CDR1 DFQATT and CDR2 SNEGSKA (reference sequence). CDR3 amino acids: CSGPDLAKNIQYF. The CDR3 DNA reads TGCAGTGGCCCGGACCTAGCCAAAAACATTCAGTACTTC.

Regarding this clonotype: One junction end does not reproduce the germline sequence, and a read error may be involved. This sequence joins TRBV7-3 and TRBJ2-1; D not certain. This CDR3 has 15 residues. The germline CDR1 and CDR2 sequences are SGHTA and FQGTGA. CDR3 residues: CASSFLPSSYNELFF. The DNA for the CDR3 is TGTGCCAGCAGCTTCCTTCCCAGCTCCTACAATGAGCTGTTCTTC.

This clonotype was seen once. The junction and the germline gene differ at one end; a read error may be behind it. The chain combines TRBV27 with TRBJ2-3; D is possibly TRBD2 (6 bases). Germline V lookup: CDR1 MNHEY, CDR2 SMNVEV (reference sequence). The CDR3 extends over 15 amino acids. The chain's CDR3 is CASSSSSASTDTQYF. The DNA of the CDR3 is TGTGCCAGCAGTTCATCTAGCGCTAGCACGGATACGCAGTATTTT.